These T cell receptor beta chains were read from a single sample in a study of shared T cell receptors in the human thymus. Data came from immunoSEQ multiplex PCR; TCRdb stores just in-frame clones and leaves some out. Among about 400,000 clones listed, 85% to 95% were seen once. Sequences were obtained from thymocytes. The origin of the receptors is a human donor. CDR3s include the opening cysteine and the closing phenylalanine or tryptophan. The D gene is left open where the match is weak. Clone size is shown for a subset of rows, as once, few, many or a class of expanded clone.

d_gene	v_gene	j_gene	abundance	CDR3nt	CDR3aa
-	TRBV30	TRBJ1-3	-	TGTGCCTGGAGTGTACGTAGGGGAACAGGAAACACCATATATTTT	CAWSVRRGTGNTIYF
-	TRBV28	TRBJ2-7	-	TGTGCCAGCAGTTTCCGTCTCGGCCAGAGACCGGGAGAGCTCCCGCGGCGAGGGTACTTC	CASSFRLGQRPGELPRRGYF
-	TRBV16	TRBJ1-1	-	TGTGCCAGCAGCCTGCATACTGCCCACACTGAAGCTTTCTTT	CASSLHTAHTEAFF
TRBD1	TRBV28	TRBJ2-1	-	TGTGCCAGCACAGGGACAGGGGACCACAATGAGCAGTTCTTC	CASTGTGDHNEQFF
-	TRBV13	TRBJ2-1	-	TGTGCCAGCAGCTTAGGGGGCGGGGCCCTAATGAATGAGCAGTTCTTC	CASSLGGGALMNEQFF
TRBD1	TRBV30	TRBJ1-2	-	TGTGCCTGGAGTGTACGACAGGGCTGTGGCTACACCTTC	CAWSVRQGCGYTF
-	TRBV9	TRBJ2-3	-	TGTGCCAGCAGCGTCCAGGACCCCCGGGTCCTCTCAGATACGCAGTATTTT	CASSVQDPRVLSDTQYF
-	TRBV27	TRBJ1-3	-	TGTGCCAGCAGTCCCTTCCCAGCCGGCTCTGGAAACACCATATATTTT	CASSPFPAGSGNTIYF
TRBD1	TRBV28	TRBJ1-2	-	TGTGCCAGCAGTTGGAAGGGGGCGCAAGGATATGGCTACACCTTC	CASSWKGAQGYGYTF
TRBD1	TRBV5-5	TRBJ2-2	-	TGTGCCAGCAGCTTGCGGCAGGGGGCAGGCGCCGGGGAGCTGTTTTTT	CASSLRQGAGAGELFF
-	TRBV27	TRBJ1-5	-	TGTGCCATCGACTTAGGGGGGGACAATCAGCCCCAGCATTTT	CAIDLGGDNQPQHF
TRBD1	TRBV4-3	TRBJ1-3	-	TGCGCCAGCAGCCAAAATACAGGGGTAAACACCATATATTTT	CASSQNTGVNTIYF
-	TRBV28	TRBJ1-5	-	TGTGCCAGCACCGTAAGAGGGGGGCAGCCCCAGCATTTT	CASTVRGGQPQHF
TRBD2	TRBV9	TRBJ2-7	once	TGTGCCAGCAGCGCCACTTCAACGGGACTAGCGGGAAGGCCCTACGAGCAGTACTTC	CASSATSTGLAGRPYEQYF
-	TRBV5-1	TRBJ1-1	-	TGCGCCAGCAGCTTGGCGGGGAACACTGAAGCTTTCTTT	CASSLAGNTEAFF
TRBD1	TRBV11-2	TRBJ2-3	-	TGTGCCAGCTTAAGAAAACAGGGGCCATTAGATACGCAGTATTTT	CASLRKQGPLDTQYF
-	TRBV5-3	TRBJ2-1	-	TGTGCCAGCAGCTTCGCCCGGTATGAGCAGTTCTTC	CASSFARYEQFF
-	TRBV7-8	TRBJ1-5	once	TGTGCCAGCAGCTTAGGAATAGGCGTCAGGAGCTTCAATCAGCCCCAGCATTTT	CASSLGIGVRSFNQPQHF
-	TRBV10-2	TRBJ2-7	-	TGCGCCAGCAGGGGGGCCAGTACGATTTTAGGGGAGCAGTACTTC	CASRGASTILGEQYF
-	TRBV28	TRBJ1-5	-	TGTGCCAGCAGTTTAAAGGGGCGAAATCAGCCCCAGCATTTT	CASSLKGRNQPQHF
-	TRBV27	TRBJ1-1	-	TGTGCCAGCAGTAGTAACAGGGTTCCGGTTGAGGACACTGAAGCTTTCTTT	CASSSNRVPVEDTEAFF
TRBD1	TRBV5-1	TRBJ2-7	-	TGCGCCAGCAGCTTCGGACAGGCTACCTACGAGCAGTACTTC	CASSFGQATYEQYF
-	TRBV5-1	TRBJ2-7	once	TGCGCCAGCAGCCCGGAACCACCTTACGAGCAGTACTTC	CASSPEPPYEQYF
-	TRBV28	TRBJ2-1	-	TGTGCCAGCAGTCCCCAAATAGGGTACAATGAGCAGTTCTTC	CASSPQIGYNEQFF
-	TRBV7-3	TRBJ2-2	few	TGTGCCAGCAGCACAACCCCGGACTTCTACACCGGGGAGCTGTTTTTT	CASSTTPDFYTGELFF
-	TRBV5-1	TRBJ2-7	-	TGCGCCAGCAGCCCATGCGGCACTAGCCCCTACGAGCAGTACTTC	CASSPCGTSPYEQYF
-	TRBV11-2	TRBJ2-3	-	TGTGCCAGCAGCTTAAGGCCCCAAGGCCTCACAGATACGCAGTATTTT	CASSLRPQGLTDTQYF
-	TRBV27	TRBJ2-3	-	TGTGCCAGCAGGAGGGGGGGACTTAGCACAGATACGCAGTATTTT	CASRRGGLSTDTQYF
-	TRBV6-1	TRBJ2-4	-	TGTGCCAGCAGATGGGGGGCGGCCAAAAACATTCAGTACTTC	CASRWGAAKNIQYF
-	TRBV27	TRBJ2-3	once	TGTGCCAGCAGTCCCCGGGAGTGTGATACAGATACGCAGTATTTT	CASSPRECDTDTQYF
-	TRBV7-9	TRBJ2-1	-	TGTGCCAGCAGCCTAGAGCCCCTCTCCTACAATGAGCAGTTCTTC	CASSLEPLSYNEQFF
-	TRBV14	TRBJ2-3	-	TGTGCCAGCAGTCCCACAGGGCCGGGCACAGATACGCAGTATTTT	CASSPTGPGTDTQYF
TRBD2	TRBV25-1	TRBJ2-1	-	TGTGCCAGCAGTAGCGGGAGGTACCGGGTGGATGAGCAGTTCTTC	CASSSGRYRVDEQFF
TRBD2	TRBV6-6	TRBJ2-5	-	TGTGCCAGCAGTTACGGGGGGGATAAAGAGACCCAGTACTTC	CASSYGGDKETQYF
-	TRBV28	TRBJ2-1	-	TGTGCCAGCAGTTCACCCCCCTGCCAGGACCCCTACAATGAGCAGTTCTTC	CASSSPPCQDPYNEQFF
-	TRBV28	TRBJ2-7	-	TGTGCCAGCCAACCAGGGTACCCCTACGAGCAGTACTTC	CASQPGYPYEQYF
-	TRBV11-2	TRBJ1-1	once	TGTGCCAGCAGCTTAGTACGGGACAATAGGAACACTGAAGCTTTCTTT	CASSLVRDNRNTEAFF
-	TRBV4-2	TRBJ2-7	-	TGTGCCAGCAGCCAGGACTTACTAGCTTACGAGCAGTACTTC	CASSQDLLAYEQYF
TRBD1	TRBV27	TRBJ2-1	-	TGTGCCAGCAGGACAGGGAGCTCCTACAATGAGCAGTTCTTC	CASRTGSSYNEQFF
-	TRBV7-9	TRBJ2-1	once	TGTGCCAGCAGCCTGGGACCTATCTACAATGAGCAGTTCTTC	CASSLGPIYNEQFF
-	TRBV5-1	TRBJ2-5	-	TGCGCCAGCAGCTTGAGGTTGGGGCCAGGAGAGACCCAGTACTTC	CASSLRLGPGETQYF
TRBD2	TRBV5-1	TRBJ2-1	-	TGCGCCAGCAGCCGGACTAGCGGCCAAAAGAATGAGCAGTTCTTC	CASSRTSGQKNEQFF
TRBD1	TRBV15	TRBJ2-2	-	TGTGCCACCAGCAGAGGCAGAGAGGGACAGGGACCGAACACCGGGGAGCTGTTTTTT	CATSRGREGQGPNTGELFF
-	TRBV27	TRBJ2-5	-	TGTGCCAGCAAGGTAGAGGAGACCCAGTACTTC	CASKVEETQYF
TRBD1	TRBV5-1	TRBJ2-1	-	TGCGCCAGCAGCTTGAGGACAGGGACCGTTTTCTCCTACAATGAGCAGTTCTTC	CASSLRTGTVFSYNEQFF
TRBD2	TRBV27	TRBJ2-5	-	TGTGCAAGCAATTCCCGACAGGGAGAGGACCCTAGCGGGAGAGAGACCCAGTACTTC	CASNSRQGEDPSGRETQYF
-	TRBV4-3	TRBJ1-2	-	TGCGCCGGCAGCCAAGTCGGGGCGGACAGACGACCTAACTATGGCTACACCTTC	CAGSQVGADRRPNYGYTF
TRBD2	TRBV7-2	TRBJ2-2	-	TGTGCCAGCAGCGCCCGGACTAGCGGGAGGGCCCCCGGGGAGCTGTTTTTT	CASSARTSGRAPGELFF
TRBD1	TRBV5-1	TRBJ2-5	-	TGCGCCAGCAGCTTGAATCAGGGGGCGAGGACCCAGTACTTC	CASSLNQGARTQYF
TRBD1	TRBV28	TRBJ2-7	once	TGTGCCAGCAGTGCAGGGGGCCCCCGTTACGAGCAGTACTTC	CASSAGGPRYEQYF
-	TRBV5-1	TRBJ2-1	-	TGCGCCAGCAGCCCCTTTTTAGTCCCCAACAATGAGCAGTTCTTC	CASSPFLVPNNEQFF
-	TRBV14	TRBJ2-7	-	TGTGCCAGCAGCCGTATGTCCTACGAGCAGTACTTC	CASSRMSYEQYF
-	TRBV5-4	TRBJ2-3	-	TGTGCCAGCACACCGGGACTCCTCGGGGATACGCAGTATTTT	CASTPGLLGDTQYF
TRBD1	TRBV15	TRBJ1-1	-	TGTGCCACCAGCCCAAGACAGGGCGGCACTGAAGCTTTCTTT	CATSPRQGGTEAFF
TRBD2	TRBV19	TRBJ2-1	-	TGTGCCAGTATCGCGGGAGGGAAAGATGAGCAGTTCTTC	CASIAGGKDEQFF
-	TRBV5-6	TRBJ2-7	-	TGTGCCAGCACCTGCGGCCGTCCCCCCTACGAGCAGTACTTC	CASTCGRPPYEQYF
-	TRBV28	TRBJ2-6	once	TGTGCCAGCAGCCCGCGGGACTCTGGGGCCAACGTCCTGACTTTC	CASSPRDSGANVLTF